Reported below is one TCR beta chain. The target antigen is unknown. The trim removed 3 bases at V and 6 bases at J, leaving 16 bases unmatched. Looked up from germline, CDR1 is DFQATT and CDR2 is SNEGSKA (reference sequence). This CDR3 region has 17 residues. This sample is drawn from a study of response to subunit inactivated influenza vaccine. Findings of the study overall: T cells newly recruited by each seasonal influenza vaccination are few, the authors suggested.

Each CDR3 protein is one row after TCRdb ran MiXCR on the RT-PCR reads. The repertoire consists of about 700,000 distinct CDR3 sequences, with 15% to 19% occurring once and the leading ten covering approximately 10%. V usage is TRBV20-1 and J usage is TRBJ2-1, with TRBD2 matching over 8 bases. Sequenced material: PBMCs from blood, taken 11 to 12 days after vaccination. The clonotype originates from a man aged 50-59 years who received an inactivated influenza vaccine. The CDR3 nucleotides read TGCAGTGCTAGTCTCTGGACTAGCAACGTCCTTGGCAATGAGCAGTTCTTC. Encoded protein: CSASLWTSNVLGNEQFF.